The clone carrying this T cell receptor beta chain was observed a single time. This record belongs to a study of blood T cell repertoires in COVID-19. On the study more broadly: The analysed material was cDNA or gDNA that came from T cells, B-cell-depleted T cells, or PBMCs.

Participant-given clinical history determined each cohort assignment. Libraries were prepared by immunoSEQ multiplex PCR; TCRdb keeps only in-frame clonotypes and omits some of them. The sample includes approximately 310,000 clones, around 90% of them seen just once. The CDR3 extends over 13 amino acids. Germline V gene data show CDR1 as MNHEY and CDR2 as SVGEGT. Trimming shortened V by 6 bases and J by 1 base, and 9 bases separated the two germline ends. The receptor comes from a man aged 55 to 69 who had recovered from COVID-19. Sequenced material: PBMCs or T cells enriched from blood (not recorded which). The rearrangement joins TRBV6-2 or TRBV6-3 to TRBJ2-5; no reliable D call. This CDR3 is CASSRQVQETQYF. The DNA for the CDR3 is TGTGCCAGCAGCCGACAAGTCCAAGAGACCCAGTACTTC.